The 16 T cell receptor beta chains given below trace back to one sample, sequenced in a study of T-cell reconstitution after alpha-beta-depleted transplantation in children. Preparation of the TCRbeta library involved a method that used unique molecular identifiers. MiXCR was run by TCRdb on the PCR reads, yielding one entry per CDR3 protein. The data contain 150,000 to 200,000 distinct CDR3 sequences, around 6.8% of them seen just once; the ten biggest clones take up 3% to 3.5%. The sequenced sample was PBMCs from the stem cell graft donor, obtained from the stem cell graft. These TCRs come from a human donor who donated a stem cell graft to a child with Wiskott-Aldrich syndrome.

The sample holds many counts of this clonotype. This rearrangement joins TRBV6-2 or TRBV6-3 to TRBJ2-1; weak D call: TRBD2 (7 bases). The V end was cut by 0 bases, the J end by 7 bases, with 13 bases between. The CDR3 extends over 15 amino acids. Germline CDR1 reads MNHEY; CDR2 reads SVGEGT. The CDR3 loop is CASSYSRGGGNEQFF. CDR3 DNA sequence: TGTGCCAGCAGTTACTCGAGAGGGGGAGGGAATGAGCAGTTCTTC.

This clonotype was seen many times. The chain links TRBV12-3 or TRBV12-4 to TRBJ1-2; D may be TRBD1 (6 bases). The CDR3 has 15 residues. The ends were cut back, 4 bases at V and 4 bases at J, with 16 bases in the middle. CDR3 in amino acids: CASSSYRQGSYGYTF. CDR3 bases: TGTGCCAGCAGTTCATACCGCCAGGGGAGCTATGGCTACACCTTC.

Many counts were recorded for this clonotype. V and J are TRBV20-1 and TRBJ1-1, with D hard to call. Germline V gene sequence: CDR1 DFQATT, CDR2 SNEGSKA (reference sequence). With 5 bases removed from V and 5 bases from J, the gap between germline ends came to 15 bases. The CDR3 spans 13 residues. CDR3 DNA: TGCAGTGCTTCGTTTACCTGGGGAACTGAAGCTTTCTTT. This gives the protein CSASFTWGTEAFF.

This clonotype has ten or more counts. The CDR3 is CASSLAVSGAADTQYF. The CDR3 DNA follows: TGCGCCAGCAGCTTGGCGGTTTCTGGGGCGGCAGATACGCAGTATTTT. The V call is TRBV5-1, the J call TRBJ2-3, with TRBD1 as a possible D gene (5 bases). From germline, CDR1 is SGHRS and CDR2 YFSETQ. The CDR3 runs to 16 residues. Trimming shortened V by 0 bases and J by 4 bases, and 15 bases separated the two germline ends.

This clonotype has a count of ten or more. The V call is TRBV12-3 or TRBV12-4, the J call TRBJ2-7; 10 nucleotides match TRBD1. The CDR3 extends over 15 amino acids. The V and J ends lost 8 bases and 3 bases, in that order; junction bases with no gene match: 10. CDR3 in DNA: TGTGCCAGCCGAGACCGGGACAGGGGATTCTACGAGCAGTACTTC. Translating it yields CASRDRDRGFYEQYF.

In this sample, this clonotype turned up many times. The chain couples TRBV3-1 to TRBJ1-2; no definite D call. CDR3 length equals 13 residues. Per germline, CDR1 LGHDT and CDR2 YNNKEL (reference sequence). Trimming took off 1 base at V and 4 bases at J, with 7 bases between the two ends. The DNA for the CDR3 is TGTGCCAGCAGCCAAGCAGTTTTCTATGGCTACACCTTC. Protein product: CASSQAVFYGYTF.

This clonotype appeared many times. The chain employs TRBV5-1 and TRBJ1-3; D is uncertain. CDR3 length equals 14 residues. Germline V CDR1 and CDR2: SGHRS, YFSETQ. V gave up 5 bases and J gave up 0 bases, with 9 bases separating them. The CDR3: CASSPLGSGNTIYF. The CDR3 bases are TGCGCCAGCAGTCCCTTAGGCTCTGGAAACACCATATATTTT.

This clonotype was detected ten times or more. V is TRBV29-1 and J is TRBJ1-4; TRBD1 matches 10 bases. The trim removed 7 bases at V and 8 bases at J, leaving 10 bases unmatched. The germline CDR1 and CDR2 sequences are SQVTM and ANQGSEA. This CDR3 spans 14 amino acids. CDR3 nucleotide sequence: TGCAGCGCCGCCCGAGGGACAGGGGAAGAAAAACTGTTTTTT. Protein sequence: CSAARGTGEEKLFF.

There are many counts of this clonotype. The chain uses TRBV29-1 and TRBJ2-1, with D perhaps matching TRBD1 (6 bases). The CDR3 is made up of 14 amino acids. V was shortened by 6 bases and J by 0 bases, with 12 bases between the two germline ends. Looked up from germline, CDR1 is SQVTM and CDR2 is ANQGSEA. The CDR3: CSVEGHSSYNEQFF. CDR3 sequence (DNA): TGCAGCGTCGAGGGACACAGCTCCTACAATGAGCAGTTCTTC.

V usage is TRBV11-2 and J usage is TRBJ2-2, with 7 positions matching TRBD2. Germline values: CDR1 SGHAT, CDR2 FQNNGV. CDR3 length equals 18 residues. The trim removed 2 bases at V and 0 bases at J, leaving 9 bases unmatched. CDR3 loop: CASSLRIASGTNTGELFF. The CDR3, as DNA: TGTGCCAGCAGCTTAAGGATTGCAAGCGGGACGAACACCGGGGAGCTGTTTTTT.

This clonotype has a count of ten or more. This chain links TRBV5-5 with TRBJ2-6; D could derive from TRBD1 or TRBD2 (5 bases each). Germline lookup yields CDR1 SGHKS and CDR2 YYEKEE (reference sequence). The CDR3 extends over 17 amino acids. Trimming shortened V by 3 bases and J by 0 bases, and 13 bases separated the two germline ends. The CDR3 nucleotides read TGTGCCAGCAGCTCACAATCAGGGAGCTCTGGGGCCAACGTCCTGACTTTC. As protein: CASSSQSGSSGANVLTF.

This clonotype occurred a few times. The chain employs TRBV27 and TRBJ2-3; 12 bases agree with TRBD2. V was clipped by 3 bases and J by 2 bases; unmatched bases: 6. Germline-derived CDR1 and CDR2 are MNHEY and SMNVEV (reference sequence). CDR3 length equals 17 residues. The CDR3 DNA is TGTGCCAGCAGTTTGGCTAGCGGGAGGGGGCCCACAGATACGCAGTATTTT. Encoded protein: CASSLASGRGPTDTQYF.

CDR3 sequence (DNA): TGCGCCAGCAGCCCGCCGGAGGGCAGGGTGGCAACTAATGAAAAACTGTTTTTT. Its protein is CASSPPEGRVATNEKLFF. The gene calls are TRBV4-1 and TRBJ1-4, with TRBD1 as a possible D gene (5 bases). CDR3 length equals 18 residues. CDR1 and CDR2 (germline): MGHRA, YSYEKL. V was shortened by 4 bases and J by 0 bases, with 18 bases between the two germline ends.

The genes are TRBV6-1 and TRBJ2-5; tentatively, D is TRBD2 (5 bases). Trimming removed 6 bases at V and 1 base at J, with 12 bases between. Per germline, CDR1 MNHNS and CDR2 SASEGT. This CDR3 spans 14 amino acids. CDR3: CASRKQTTQETQYF. The CDR3 nucleotides are TGTGCCAGCAGGAAACAGACTACCCAAGAGACCCAGTACTTC.

The chain joins TRBV7-9 to TRBJ2-4, with D possibly TRBD2 on 5 matching bases. The CDR3 loop spans 16 amino acids. Trimming left V 1 base short and J 0 bases short, with 10 bases between. Per the germline V gene, CDR1 is SEHNR and CDR2 is FQNEAQ (reference sequence). CDR3 region: CASSLVSGVAKNIQYF. DNA of the CDR3: TGTGCCAGCAGCTTAGTCAGCGGCGTAGCCAAAAACATTCAGTACTTC.

The table lists this clonotype with many counts. V is TRBV7-2 and J is TRBJ2-1, with 7 bases identical to TRBD2. The CDR3 runs to 12 residues. The germline gives CDR1 SGHTA, CDR2 FQGNSA. V lost 3 bases to trimming and J lost 10 bases; unmatched junction nucleotides: 3. This CDR3 reads CASSFRAGEQFF. CDR3 coding DNA: TGTGCCAGCAGCTTTCGAGCGGGAGAGCAGTTCTTC.